A selection of T cell receptor beta chains follows, all from one sample in a study of CD8 T cells in ankylosing spondylitis. Each CDR3 protein gets one entry after TCRdb re-called the 5' RACE reads with MiXCR. The sample records 300,000 to 400,000 distinct CDR3 sequences, approximately 15% being singletons. Source material: blood, either unsorted or a sorted T cell fraction (not recorded which). All receptors come from a male donor with ankylosing spondylitis or in good health (not recorded which). The CDR3 runs from the conserved cysteine through the conserved F or W. The D gene is left open where the match is weak. Clone size is stated in some rows and not others, as once, few, many or a class when expanded.

D gene,J gene,clone size,V gene,CDR3 protein,CDR3 DNA
.,TRBJ2-7,.,TRBV20-1,CSASPRAPNEQYF,TGCAGTGCTAGTCCCCGGGCGCCAAACGAGCAGTACTTC
.,TRBJ1-2,.,TRBV24-1,CATSNASRSYGYTF,TGTGCCACCAGCAATGCGTCCAGGTCCTATGGCTACACCTTC
TRBD2,TRBJ2-3,.,TRBV5-1,CASTAGGFTDTQYF,TGCGCCAGCACGGCGGGGGGATTCACAGATACGCAGTATTTT
.,TRBJ2-7,.,TRBV5-1,CASSLDWSEQYF,TGCGCCAGCAGCTTGGATTGGAGCGAGCAGTACTTC
TRBD1,TRBJ1-1,many,TRBV5-1,CASSLAQGATEAFF,TGCGCCAGCAGCTTGGCTCAGGGGGCGACTGAAGCTTTCTTT
.,TRBJ2-1,.,TRBV6-5,CASSYSPGDAWEQFF,TGTGCCAGCAGTTACTCGCCGGGGGACGCCTGGGAGCAGTTCTTC
TRBD2,TRBJ2-2,.,TRBV2,CASSVDGGASNGELFF,TGTGCCAGCAGTGTCGACGGGGGGGCCTCGAACGGGGAGCTGTTTTTT
.,TRBJ2-7,.,TRBV5-5,CASSTARGAGEQYF,TGTGCCAGCAGCACGGCCCGGGGGGCGGGCGAGCAGTACTTC
TRBD2,TRBJ2-5,.,TRBV4-1,CASSQEINSGRTLEETQYF,TGCGCCAGCAGCCAAGAAATCAATAGCGGGAGAACACTTGAAGAGACCCAGTACTTC
.,TRBJ1-1,.,TRBV30,CAWSVRRGASAEAFF,TGTGCCTGGAGTGTACGGAGGGGGGCCTCCGCTGAAGCTTTCTTT
.,TRBJ2-3,.,TRBV10-3,CAISDGGGLLDTQYF,TGTGCCATCAGTGATGGGGGGGGCCTTTTGGATACGCAGTATTTT
TRBD1,TRBJ1-2,.,TRBV27,CASSPRDRYVGYTF,TGTGCCAGCAGCCCCCGGGACAGGTACGTCGGCTACACCTTC
.,TRBJ1-4,many,TRBV5-1,CASSLSGVNEKLFF,TGCGCCAGCAGCTTGTCCGGAGTTAATGAAAAACTGTTTTTT
TRBD2,TRBJ2-7,.,TRBV4-2,CASSQAILAEAEQYF,TGTGCCAGCAGCCAAGCAATACTAGCGGAAGCCGAGCAGTACTTC